This T cell receptor beta chain is from a study of blood T cells in healthy people across ages. J gave up 6 bases and V 6 bases, and 11 bases lay outside the gene matches. The CDR3 has 15 amino acids. Germline values: CDR1 SEHNR, CDR2 FQNEAQ (reference sequence). Primed by a sample-barcoded 5' primer and a J-beta primer mix, a second PCR proceeded for 7 to 11 cycles. MiXCR, applied by TCRdb to the 5' RACE reads, yields one record per CDR3 protein. The table has around 500,000 distinct CDR3 sequences, 25% to 35% seen once. Points from the study as a whole: TCR beta diversity per million T cells fell roughly linearly with age.

Turning to this clonotype: Its antigen remains unidentified.

At least 5 micrograms of total RNA were extracted per sample. These same data were also listed under a study on T cells of mothers and their children. As that report states: In this cohort, donors were three healthy Caucasian mothers plus their six children.

The specimen sequenced was blood. The chain carries TRBV7-9 and TRBJ2-7; 10 nucleotides line up with TRBD1. The TCR comes from a boy aged 2 to 9 in good health. The CDR3 here is CASSHLFRDRGEQYF. DNA for the CDR3: TGTGCCAGCAGTCACCTCTTCCGGGACAGGGGCGAGCAGTACTTC.